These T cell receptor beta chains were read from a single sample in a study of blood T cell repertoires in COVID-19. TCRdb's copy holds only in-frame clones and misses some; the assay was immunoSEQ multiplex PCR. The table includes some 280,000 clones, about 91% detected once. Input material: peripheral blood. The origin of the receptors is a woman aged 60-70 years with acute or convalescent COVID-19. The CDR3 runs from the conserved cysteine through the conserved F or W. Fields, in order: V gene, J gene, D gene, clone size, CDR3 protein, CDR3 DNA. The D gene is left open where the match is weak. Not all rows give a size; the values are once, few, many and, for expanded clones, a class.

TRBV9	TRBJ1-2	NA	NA	CASSPRGDYGYTF	TGTGCCAGCAGCCCCCGGGGGGACTATGGCTACACCTTC
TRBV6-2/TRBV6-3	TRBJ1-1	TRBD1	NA	CASSAGGTEAFF	TGTGCCAGCAGTGCAGGGGGCACTGAAGCTTTCTTT
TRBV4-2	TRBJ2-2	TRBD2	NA	CASSQGLAGAKGELFF	TGTGCCAGCAGCCAAGGACTAGCGGGAGCTAAGGGGGAGCTGTTTTTT
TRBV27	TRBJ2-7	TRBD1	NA	CASSYGTAYEQYF	TGTGCCAGCAGTTACGGGACAGCCTACGAGCAGTACTTC
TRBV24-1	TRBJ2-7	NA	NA	CATSDAGSLYEQYF	TGTGCCACCAGTGATGCGGGAAGCCTCTACGAGCAGTACTTC
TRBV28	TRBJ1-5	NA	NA	CASRPPDRFSNQPQHF	TGTGCCAGCCGCCCTCCTGACAGGTTTAGCAATCAGCCCCAGCATTTT
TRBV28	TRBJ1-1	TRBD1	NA	CASRGTEGTEAFF	TGTGCCAGCAGGGGGACAGAAGGAACTGAAGCTTTCTTT
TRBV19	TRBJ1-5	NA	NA	CASTRGHLSNQPQHF	TGTGCCAGTACTAGAGGTCACCTTAGCAATCAGCCCCAGCATTTT
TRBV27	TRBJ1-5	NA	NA	CASRIQGNQPQHF	TGTGCCAGCAGGATACAGGGCAATCAGCCCCAGCATTTT
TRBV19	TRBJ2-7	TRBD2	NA	CASRVASGSPYEQYF	TGTGCCAGTAGAGTTGCTAGCGGTTCTCCCTACGAGCAGTACTTC
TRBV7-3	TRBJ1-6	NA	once	CASSLQGGNSPLHF	TGTGCCAGCAGCTTACAGGGAGGTAATTCACCCCTCCACTTT
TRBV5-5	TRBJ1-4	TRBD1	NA	CASRWTGNEKLFF	TGTGCCAGCAGATGGACAGGGAATGAAAAACTGTTTTTT
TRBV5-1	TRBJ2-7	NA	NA	CASSLNPDRSYEQYF	TGCGCCAGCAGCTTGAACCCGGACAGATCCTACGAGCAGTACTTC
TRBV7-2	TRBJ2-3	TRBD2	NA	CASSRMGLALTDTQYF	TGTGCCAGCAGCCGGATGGGACTAGCGCTAACAGATACGCAGTATTTT
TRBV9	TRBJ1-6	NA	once	CASSGGEGKNSPLHF	TGTGCCAGCAGCGGGGGAGAGGGTAAAAATTCACCCCTCCACTTT
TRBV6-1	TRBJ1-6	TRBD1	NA	CASSELDRARSPLHF	TGTGCCAGCAGTGAATTGGACAGGGCGCGGTCACCCCTCCACTTT
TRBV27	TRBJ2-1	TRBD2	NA	CASSLSASGFNEQFF	TGTGCCAGCAGTTTATCGGCTAGCGGGTTCAATGAGCAGTTCTTC
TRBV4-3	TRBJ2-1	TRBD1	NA	CASSQWDRDNEQFF	TGCGCCAGCAGCCAGTGGGACAGGGACAATGAGCAGTTCTTC
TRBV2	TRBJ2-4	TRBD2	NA	CASRERGAGGKNIQYF	TGTGCCAGCAGGGAGCGGGGGGCCGGGGGAAAAAACATTCAGTACTTC
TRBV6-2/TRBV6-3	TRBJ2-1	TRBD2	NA	CASSPLAGINEQFF	TGTGCCAGCAGCCCCCTAGCGGGGATCAATGAGCAGTTCTTC
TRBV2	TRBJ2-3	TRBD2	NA	CASSEWGAGGAQYF	TGTGCCAGCAGTGAATGGGGGGCGGGAGGTGCGCAGTATTTT
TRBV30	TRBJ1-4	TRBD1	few	CAWRDQGVNEKLFF	TGTGCCTGGAGGGACCAGGGGGTGAACGAAAAACTGTTTTTT
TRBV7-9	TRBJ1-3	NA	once	CASSHGGVTGNTIYF	TGTGCCAGCTCCCACGGCGGGGTAACTGGAAACACCATATATTTT
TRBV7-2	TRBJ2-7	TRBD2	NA	CASSDTSGTAYEQYF	TGTGCCAGCAGCGATACTAGCGGTACGGCCTACGAGCAGTACTTC
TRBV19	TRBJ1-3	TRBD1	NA	CASSPGQGAWYTIYF	TGTGCCAGTAGTCCGGGACAGGGCGCTTGGTACACCATATATTTT
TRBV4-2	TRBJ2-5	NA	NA	CASKRGGEETQYF	TGTGCCAGCAAGCGCGGAGGCGAGGAGACCCAGTACTTC
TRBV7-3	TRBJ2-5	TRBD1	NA	CASSYGTGETQYF	TGTGCCAGCAGCTATGGGACAGGAGAGACCCAGTACTTC
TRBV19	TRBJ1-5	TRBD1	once	CASSRTGELRPQHF	TGTGCCAGTAGTAGGACAGGCGAACTCCGGCCCCAGCATTTT
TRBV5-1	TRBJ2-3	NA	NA	CASSSTEVRDTQYF	TGCGCCAGCAGCTCGACCGAGGTCCGGGATACGCAGTATTTT
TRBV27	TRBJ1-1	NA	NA	CASNLRGGNTEAFF	TGTGCCAGCAACCTAAGGGGGGGGAACACTGAAGCTTTCTTT
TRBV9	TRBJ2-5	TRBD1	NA	CASSTDRGETQYF	TGTGCCAGCAGCACCGACAGGGGGGAGACCCAGTACTTC
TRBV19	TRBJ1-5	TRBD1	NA	CASSTLQGHSNQPQHF	TGTGCCAGTAGTACACTACAGGGGCATAGCAATCAGCCCCAGCATTTT
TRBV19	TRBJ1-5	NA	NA	CASRTTGYSNQPQHF	TGTGCCAGTAGGACTACAGGGTATAGCAATCAGCCCCAGCATTTT
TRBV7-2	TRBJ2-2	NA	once	CASSLQVQMIRSGELFF	TGTGCCAGCAGCCTGCAGGTTCAAATGATTCGGTCCGGGGAGCTGTTTTTT
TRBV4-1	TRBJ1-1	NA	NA	CASSQGRSPLTEAFF	TGCGCCAGCAGCCAAGGTCGAAGCCCCCTCACTGAAGCTTTCTTT